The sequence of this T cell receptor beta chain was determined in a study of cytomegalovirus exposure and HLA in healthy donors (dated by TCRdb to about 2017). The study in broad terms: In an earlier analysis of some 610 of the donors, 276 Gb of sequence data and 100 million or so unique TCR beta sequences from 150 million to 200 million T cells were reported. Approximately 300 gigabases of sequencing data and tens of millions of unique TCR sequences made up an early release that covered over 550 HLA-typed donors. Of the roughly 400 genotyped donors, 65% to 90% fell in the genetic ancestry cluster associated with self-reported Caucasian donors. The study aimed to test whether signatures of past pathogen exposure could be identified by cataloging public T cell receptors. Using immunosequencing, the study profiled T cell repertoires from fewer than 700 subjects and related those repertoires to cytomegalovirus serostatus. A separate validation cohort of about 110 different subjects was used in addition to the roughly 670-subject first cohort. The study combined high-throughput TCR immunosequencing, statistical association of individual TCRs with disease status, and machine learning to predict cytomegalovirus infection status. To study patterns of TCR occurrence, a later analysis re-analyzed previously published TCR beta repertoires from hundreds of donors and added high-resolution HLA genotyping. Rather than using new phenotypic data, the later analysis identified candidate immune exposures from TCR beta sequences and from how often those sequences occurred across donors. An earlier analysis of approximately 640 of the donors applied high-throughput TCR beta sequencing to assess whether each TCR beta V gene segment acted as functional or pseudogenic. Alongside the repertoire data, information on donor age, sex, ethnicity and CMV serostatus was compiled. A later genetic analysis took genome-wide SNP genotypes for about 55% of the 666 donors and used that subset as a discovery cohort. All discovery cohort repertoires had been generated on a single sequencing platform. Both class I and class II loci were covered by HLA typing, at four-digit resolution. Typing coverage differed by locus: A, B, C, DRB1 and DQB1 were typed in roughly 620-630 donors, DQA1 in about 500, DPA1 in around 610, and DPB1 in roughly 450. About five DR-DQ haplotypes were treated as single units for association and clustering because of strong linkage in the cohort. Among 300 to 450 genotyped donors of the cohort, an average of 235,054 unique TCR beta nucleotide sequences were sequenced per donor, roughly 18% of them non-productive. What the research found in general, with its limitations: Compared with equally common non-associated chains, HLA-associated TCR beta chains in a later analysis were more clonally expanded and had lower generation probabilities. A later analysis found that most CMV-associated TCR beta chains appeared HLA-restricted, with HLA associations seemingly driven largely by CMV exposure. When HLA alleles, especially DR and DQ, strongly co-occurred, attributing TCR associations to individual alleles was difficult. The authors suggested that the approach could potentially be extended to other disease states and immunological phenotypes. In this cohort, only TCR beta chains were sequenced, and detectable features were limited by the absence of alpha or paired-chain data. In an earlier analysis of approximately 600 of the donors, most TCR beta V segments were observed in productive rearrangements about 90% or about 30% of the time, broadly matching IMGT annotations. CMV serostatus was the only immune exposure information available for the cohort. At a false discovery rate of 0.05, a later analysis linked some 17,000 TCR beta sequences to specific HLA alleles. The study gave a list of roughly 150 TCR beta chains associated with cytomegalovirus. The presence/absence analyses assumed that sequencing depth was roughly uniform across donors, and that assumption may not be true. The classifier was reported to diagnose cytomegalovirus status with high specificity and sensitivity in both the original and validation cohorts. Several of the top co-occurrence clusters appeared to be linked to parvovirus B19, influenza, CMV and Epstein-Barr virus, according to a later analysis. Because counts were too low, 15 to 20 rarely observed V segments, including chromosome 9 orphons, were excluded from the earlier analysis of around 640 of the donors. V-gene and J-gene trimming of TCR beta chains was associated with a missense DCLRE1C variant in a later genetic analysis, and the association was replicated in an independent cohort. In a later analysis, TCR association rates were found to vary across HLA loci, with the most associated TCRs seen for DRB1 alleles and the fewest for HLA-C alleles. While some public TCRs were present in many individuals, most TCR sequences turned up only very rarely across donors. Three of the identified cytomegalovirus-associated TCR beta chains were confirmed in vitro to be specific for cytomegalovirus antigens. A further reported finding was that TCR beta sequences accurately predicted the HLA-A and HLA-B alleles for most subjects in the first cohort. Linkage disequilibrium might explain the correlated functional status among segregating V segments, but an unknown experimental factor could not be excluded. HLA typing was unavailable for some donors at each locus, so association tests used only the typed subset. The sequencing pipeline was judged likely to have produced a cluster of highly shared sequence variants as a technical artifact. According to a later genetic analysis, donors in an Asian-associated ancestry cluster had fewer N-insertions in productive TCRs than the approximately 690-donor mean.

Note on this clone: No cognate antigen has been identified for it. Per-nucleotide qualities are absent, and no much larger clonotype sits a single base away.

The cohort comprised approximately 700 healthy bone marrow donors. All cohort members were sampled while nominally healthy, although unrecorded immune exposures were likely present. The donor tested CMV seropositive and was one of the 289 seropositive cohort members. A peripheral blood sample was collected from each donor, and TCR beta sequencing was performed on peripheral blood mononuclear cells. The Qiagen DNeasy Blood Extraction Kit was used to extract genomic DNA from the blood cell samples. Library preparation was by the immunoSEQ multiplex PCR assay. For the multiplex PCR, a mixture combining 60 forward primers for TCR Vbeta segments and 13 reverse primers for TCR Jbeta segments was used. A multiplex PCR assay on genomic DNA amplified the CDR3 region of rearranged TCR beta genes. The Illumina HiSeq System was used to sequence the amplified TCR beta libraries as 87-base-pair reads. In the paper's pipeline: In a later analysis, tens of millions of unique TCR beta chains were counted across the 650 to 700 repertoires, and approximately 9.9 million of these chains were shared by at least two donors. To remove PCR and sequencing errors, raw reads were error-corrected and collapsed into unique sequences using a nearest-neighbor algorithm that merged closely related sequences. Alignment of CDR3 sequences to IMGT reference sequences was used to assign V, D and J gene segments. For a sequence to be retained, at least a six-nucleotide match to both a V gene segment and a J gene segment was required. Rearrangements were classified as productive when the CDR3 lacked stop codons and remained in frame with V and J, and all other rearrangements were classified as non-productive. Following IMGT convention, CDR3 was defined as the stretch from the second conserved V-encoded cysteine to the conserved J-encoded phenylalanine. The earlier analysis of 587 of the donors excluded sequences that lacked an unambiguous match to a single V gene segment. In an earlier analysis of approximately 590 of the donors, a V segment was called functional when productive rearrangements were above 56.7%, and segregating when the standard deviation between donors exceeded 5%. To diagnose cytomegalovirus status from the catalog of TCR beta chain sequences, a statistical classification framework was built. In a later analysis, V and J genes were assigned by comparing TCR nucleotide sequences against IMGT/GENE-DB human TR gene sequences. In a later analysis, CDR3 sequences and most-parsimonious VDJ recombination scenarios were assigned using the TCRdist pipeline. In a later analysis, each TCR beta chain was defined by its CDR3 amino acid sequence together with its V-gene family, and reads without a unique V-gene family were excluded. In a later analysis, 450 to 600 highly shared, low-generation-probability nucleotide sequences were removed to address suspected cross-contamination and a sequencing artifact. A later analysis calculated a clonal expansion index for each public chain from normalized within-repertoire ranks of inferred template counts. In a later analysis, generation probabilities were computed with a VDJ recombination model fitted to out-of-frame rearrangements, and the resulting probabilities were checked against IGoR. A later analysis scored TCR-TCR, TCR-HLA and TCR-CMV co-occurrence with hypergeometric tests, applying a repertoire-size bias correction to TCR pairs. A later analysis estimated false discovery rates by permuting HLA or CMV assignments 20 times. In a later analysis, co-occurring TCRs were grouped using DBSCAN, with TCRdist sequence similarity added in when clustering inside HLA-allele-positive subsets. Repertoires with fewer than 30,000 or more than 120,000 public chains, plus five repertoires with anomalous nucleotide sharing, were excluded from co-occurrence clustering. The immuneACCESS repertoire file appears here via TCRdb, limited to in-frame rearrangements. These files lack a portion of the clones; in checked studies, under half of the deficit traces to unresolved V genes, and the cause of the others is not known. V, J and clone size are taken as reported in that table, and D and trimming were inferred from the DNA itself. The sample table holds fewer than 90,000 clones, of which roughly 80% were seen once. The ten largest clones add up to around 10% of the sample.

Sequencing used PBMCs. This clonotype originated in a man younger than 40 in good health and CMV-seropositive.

The CDR3 region reads CASSGGQGFYGYTF. Here is the DNA: TGTGCCAGCAGTGGGGGACAGGGATTTTATGGCTACACCTTC. Recombination connected TRBV28 to TRBJ1-2, with 9 bases aligning to TRBD1. Germline trimming amounts to 5 bases on V and 5 bases on J, with 6 as the count of junction bases outside the gene matches. As encoded in the germline V gene, CDR1 is MDHEN while CDR2 is SYDVKM. Including the terminal cysteine and phenylalanine, the CDR3 comprises 14 residues. CDR3 DNA only is kept here, 42 bases in frame from base 1.